This T cell receptor (beta chain) was captured in a study of PD-L1 blockade in urothelial cancer (dated 2017 in TCRdb). About the study as a whole: Therapy was started around 2014 for all patients, and atezolizumab 1,200 mg was administered intravenously every 3 weeks. Twenty-five of 29 patients were identified as males with urothelial cancer of bladder origin, and a prior smoking history was reported by 18 of 29 patients. An ECOG performance status of 0 or 1 was recorded for the patients, and 0 to 3 prior chemotherapy regimens had been received by the patients. Blood samples were analyzed 3 weeks after the start of treatment (second dose) and 6 weeks after the start of treatment. A median of roughly 140,000 T cells and roughly 80,000 unique TCRs was obtained from blood samples, and a median clonality of 0.080 was observed. An exploratory multi-omic analysis was conducted of the somatic, immune and clinical correlates of response to PD-L1 blockade with atezolizumab in urothelial cancer. Pretreatment tumor samples and matched peripheral blood, collected serially before and after atezolizumab treatment, underwent TCR sequencing. Durable clinical benefit was defined as a progression-free survival longer than 6 months, and TCR features were additionally tested against progression-free survival and overall survival. In the same patients, whole exome sequencing and RNA sequencing of pretreatment tumors were performed in addition to TCR sequencing. Durable clinical benefit was achieved by nine patients but not by the remaining 20. Under 30 patients had pretreatment blood TCR-seq, around 24 had at least one posttreatment blood collection, and around 24 had tumor TCR-seq.

Study-wide conclusions, independent of this receptor: Because of the small sample size (n of about 30) and the many exploratory analyses performed, the results are intended to be regarded as hypothesis-generating. Among patients with durable benefit, tumor-associated TCR clones showed greater expansion in peripheral blood 3 weeks after treatment started (n ≈ 22, p = 0.022). Improved progression-free and overall survival was found to be associated with pretreatment peripheral blood TCR clonality below the median.

Note on this clone: Its target antigen remains unknown. No much larger clone exists at a distance of one base, and base qualities are not known.

Inclusive of the bounding cysteine and phenylalanine, the CDR3 is 15 residues long. The CDR3 DNA has 45 bases and is translated from base 1. The germline V gene encodes CDR1 MGHRA and CDR2 YSYEKL. Deletion took 0 bases off V and 4 bases off J, with a span of 10 bases between the germline ends. The cohort comprised fewer than 35 patients with locally advanced or metastatic urothelial carcinoma treated at Memorial Sloan Kettering on a trial protocol. Peripheral blood mononuclear cells were collected pretreatment and during treatment, at between 1 and 8 total time points per patient. The Qiagen DNeasy Blood extraction kit was used to purify genomic DNA from total PBMCs and tumor samples. Collected pretreatment and during treatment, PBMCs were isolated and stored as previously described. To estimate absolute template abundance from read counts, synthetic TCR analog templates were spiked into each PCR. The immunoSEQ assay was used to amplify TCRbeta CDR3 regions from genomic DNA with bias-controlled V and J gene primers. Rearranged TCRbeta segments were sequenced at approximately 20X coverage. The study's processing was this. Sequencing errors were corrected by clustering, and CDR3s were annotated against IMGT so that V, D and J genes could be assigned. Downstream analyses used only productive TCRbeta rearrangements, leaving out any out-of-frame or stop-codon sequences. Clonality was calculated as one minus the Shannon entropy normalized by the log of the number of unique productive sequences. Clones differing between time points or between blood and tumor were identified using Fisher's exact test with Benjamini-Hochberg correction, with an adjusted p below 0.01 applied as the threshold. In its TCRdb copy, this immuneACCESS table keeps in-frame sequences only and misses some clones. Where compared with another copy, unresolved V genes explain less than half of these, and the others have no known cause. V, J and clone size reflect that table, while D and trimming were determined from the DNA. This sample holds roughly 25,000 clones; about four fifths were observed only once. The ten largest clones represent roughly 8.8% of the sample.

The chain employs TRBV4-1 and TRBJ1-5; too little of a D gene remains to name it. This TCR was sampled from a man aged 65-85 years with urothelial cancer. Sequencing was performed on PBMCs, taken around atezolizumab (anti-PD-L1) treatment. The CDR3 reads as follows: CASSQDSLQNQPQHF. The DNA reads TGCGCCAGCAGCCAAGATTCCTTACAAAATCAGCCCCAGCATTTT.